This passage covers 22 T cell receptor beta chains from one sample sequenced in a study of PD-L1 blockade in urothelial cancer. Profiling relied on immunoSEQ multiplex PCR, and the TCRdb table lists in-frame clones only, not all of them. This table has about 74,000 clones, around four fifths appearing once. Here the sequenced sample was PBMCs, taken around atezolizumab (anti-PD-L1) treatment. The receptors were gathered from a man aged 65 to 85 with urothelial cancer.

The V call is TRBV5-1, the J call TRBJ2-3, with D tentatively TRBD1 (6 bases). CDR3 length: 19 residues. Germline CDR1 is SGHRS and CDR2 is YFSETQ. V shed 4 bases and J shed 4 bases, with 28 bases lying between them. CDR3 sequence reads: CASSMPSTSGHMGADTQYF. CDR3 DNA sequence: TGCGCCAGCAGCATGCCGTCCACTTCGGGACACATGGGGGCAGATACGCAGTATTTT.

The rearrangement uses TRBV7-6 and TRBJ1-2; possible D gene TRBD1, 5 bases. Germline CDR1 reads SGHVS; CDR2 reads FNYEAQ. V lost 1 base, J lost 3 bases, and 15 bases lay in between. The CDR3 sequence is 16 residues long. The CDR3 DNA reads as TGTGCCAGCAGCTTAGAGGTGCGAGGAGGGGACTATGGCTACACCTTC. This sequence encodes CASSLEVRGGDYGYTF.

CDR3 in DNA: TGTGCCAGTAGTCTGGGACCGGGGGGCCCGGATACGCAGTATTTT. It codes for CASSLGPGGPDTQYF. The chain is built from TRBV19 and TRBJ2-3, with D perhaps matching TRBD2 (7 bases). CDR1 LNHDA and CDR2 SQIVND come from the germline V gene (reference sequence). This CDR3 is 15 amino acids long. V lost 5 bases, J lost 6 bases, and 18 bases lay in between.

The chain carries TRBV13 and TRBJ2-7; 11 bases are shared with TRBD2. V shed 4 bases, J shed 9 bases, and the junction held 11 bases outside the gene matches. The CDR3 extends over 15 amino acids. The germline V gene has CDR1 PRHDT and CDR2 FYEKMQ (reference sequence). CDR3 protein: CASSSPGASGRRQYF. CDR3 nucleotide sequence: TGTGCCAGCAGCTCCCCCGGGGCTAGCGGGAGGAGGCAGTACTTC. The full variable domain, completed using reference TRBV13 and TRBJ2-7, is AAGVIQSPRHLIKEKRETATLKCYPIPRHDTVYWYQQGPGQDPQFLISFYEKMQSDKGSIPDRFSAQQFSDYHSELNMSSLELGDSALYFCASSSPGASGRRQYFGPGTRLTVT.

This clone has a single count. The chain employs TRBV7-9 and TRBJ2-2; D might be TRBD1 (6 bases). The V and J ends lost 6 bases and 2 bases respectively, with 10 bases between them. This CDR3 is 14 amino acids long. Germline V CDR1 and CDR2: SEHNR, FQNEAQ (reference sequence). CDR3 sequence reads: CASSRTANTGELFF. DNA for the CDR3: TGTGCCAGCAGTCGGACAGCAAACACCGGGGAGCTGTTTTTT.

This chain links TRBV28 with TRBJ2-4; D may be TRBD2 (5 bases). Trimming removed 4 bases at V and 15 bases at J, with 16 bases between. This CDR3 has 12 residues. Germline V gene sequence: CDR1 MDHEN, CDR2 SYDVKM. The CDR3 spells CASSSPAGSGYF. In DNA, the CDR3 is TGTGCCAGCAGTTCCCCCGCGGGTAGTGGGTACTTC. Together with reference TRBV28 and TRBJ2-4, the CDR3 gives the full variable domain: DVKVTQSSRYLVKRTGEKVFLECVQDMDHENMFWYRQDPGLGLRLIYFSYDVKMKEKGDIPEGYSVSREKKERFSLILESASTNQTSMYLCASSSPAGSGYFGAGTRLSVL.

This chain uses TRBV19 with TRBJ2-1, with a possible D match to TRBD1 (6 bases). The CDR3 has 15 residues. The V and J ends lost 9 bases and 1 base respectively, with 16 bases between them. CDR1 is LNHDA and CDR2 is SQIVND in the germline V gene (reference sequence). The CDR3 nucleotides read TGTGCCAGCACCCCCCGGGACAATTCCTACAATGAGCAGTTCTTC. This codes for CASTPRDNSYNEQFF.

This chain connects TRBV10-3 to TRBJ2-7, with 7 bases that match TRBD2. CDR1 and CDR2 from the germline V gene are ENHRY and SYGVKD. Trimming removed 3 bases from V and 0 bases from J; junction bases left unmatched: 5. This CDR3 comprises 15 residues. The CDR3 sequence is CAISDPSGFSYEQYF. CDR3 DNA: TGTGCCATCAGTGACCCTAGCGGCTTCTCCTACGAGCAGTACTTC.

The rearrangement joins TRBV7-9 to TRBJ2-7; weak D call: TRBD1 (5 bases). The germline V gene encodes CDR1 SEHNR and CDR2 FQNEAQ (reference sequence). The CDR3 extends over 16 amino acids. Trimming left V 3 bases short and J 3 bases short, with 18 bases between. The CDR3 DNA reads as TGTGCCAGCAGCTTGGTACTGTCACAGGTGAACTACGAGCAGTACTTC. It specifies CASSLVLSQVNYEQYF.

The chain is built from TRBV28 and TRBJ2-7, with 10 nucleotides matching TRBD2. From germline, CDR1 is MDHEN and CDR2 SYDVKM. CDR3 size: 15 residues. With V trimmed by 2 bases and J by 7 bases, 8 bases remained unmatched. CDR3 sequence: CASSLRGSGRNEQYF. In nucleotides, the CDR3 is TGTGCCAGCAGTTTACGCGGTAGCGGGAGGAATGAGCAGTACTTC.

The gene calls are TRBV30 and TRBJ2-3; TRBD2 agrees at 12 bases. The ends lost 2 bases at V and 3 bases at J; junction bases unmatched: 6. The CDR3 is 16 residues long. Germline loops: CDR1 GTSNPN, CDR2 SVGIG (reference sequence). Here the CDR3 DNA reads TGTGCCTGGAGTCCCGGACTAGCGGGACATACAGATACGCAGTATTTT. Its translation is CAWSPGLAGHTDTQYF.

The chain joins TRBV10-1 to TRBJ2-1; D is perhaps TRBD1 (6 bases). Looked up from germline, CDR1 is WNHNN and CDR2 is SYGVQD (reference sequence). The CDR3 is made up of 13 amino acids. V shed 7 bases and J shed 10 bases, with 17 bases lying between them. The CDR3 nucleotides are TGCGCCAGCATGGGAAGTGGGGGCGGCGAGCAGTTCTTC. Protein product: CASMGSGGGEQFF.

The chain has TRBV2 and TRBJ1-5; the D gene is possibly TRBD1 (5 bases). Germline V CDR1 and CDR2: SNHLY, FYNNEI. CDR3 size: 15 residues. The ends were cut back, 3 bases at V and 3 bases at J, with 12 bases in the middle. CDR3 loop: CASSDPRAPNQPQHF. Here the CDR3 DNA reads TGTGCCAGCAGTGATCCCAGGGCACCCAATCAGCCCCAGCATTTT.

This clone was picked up one time. The chain employs TRBV29-1 and TRBJ1-2; a possible D gene is TRBD1 (6 bases). Germline CDR1 is SQVTM and CDR2 is ANQGSEA. The CDR3 spans 13 residues. V dropped 3 bases and J dropped 2 bases, with 10 bases sitting between them. The CDR3 spells CSVEGARNYGYTF. For the CDR3, the DNA is TGCAGCGTTGAGGGGGCTAGAAACTATGGCTACACCTTC. The variable domain in full, with the rest retrieved from reference TRBV29-1 and TRBJ1-2, is SAVISQKPSRDICQRGTSLTIQCQVDSQVTMMFWYRQQPGQSLTLIATANQGSEATYESGFVIDKFPISRPNLTFSTLTVSNMSPEDSSIYLCSVEGARNYGYTFGSGTRLTVV.

Note on this clone: Different DNA sequences within this sample yield the same CDR3. This rearrangement joins TRBV18 to TRBJ2-7; D remains ambiguous. The ends were cut back, 2 bases at V and 1 base at J, with 6 bases in the middle. CDR3 length: 13 amino acids. Germline loops: CDR1 KGHSH, CDR2 LQKENI. The CDR3 reads CASSPGQSYEQYF. CDR3 nucleotide sequence: TGTGCCAGCTCACCAGGTCAGTCCTACGAGCAGTACTTC.

The table lists this clone with a few counts. The chain employs TRBV15 and TRBJ2-2, with a tentative D call TRBD2 (5 bases). V shed 3 bases and J shed 7 bases, with 15 bases lying between them. The germline V gene encodes CDR1 LNHNV and CDR2 YYDKDF (reference sequence). The CDR3 length is 15 residues. CDR3 protein: CATSRGGVEGGELFF. CDR3 nucleotide sequence: TGTGCCACCAGCAGGGGTGGGGTAGAGGGCGGGGAGCTGTTTTTT.

The V call is TRBV28, the J call TRBJ2-7, with 7 bases matching TRBD1. The CDR3 is 14 amino acids. The germline V gene encodes CDR1 MDHEN and CDR2 SYDVKM. The J segment lost 3 bases and the V segment lost 5 bases, leaving 7 bases of the junction unmatched. The CDR3 loop reads CASSPTGVLYEQYF. CDR3 nucleotides: TGTGCCAGCAGTCCCACAGGGGTACTCTACGAGCAGTACTTC.

The chain links TRBV5-1 to TRBJ2-1; D might be TRBD1 (6 bases). V was trimmed by 0 bases and J by 6 bases, leaving 13 bases between them. The CDR3 is 15 amino acids. CDR1 SGHRS and CDR2 YFSETQ come from the germline V gene. Here the CDR3 reads CASSLGDRLVNEQFF. The CDR3 DNA reads as TGCGCCAGCAGCTTGGGAGACAGGTTGGTCAATGAGCAGTTCTTC.

The rearrangement uses TRBV5-1 and TRBJ2-7; 8 positions agree with TRBD2. The germline V gene has CDR1 SGHRS and CDR2 YFSETQ. The CDR3 has 15 residues. V was pared by 1 base and J by 5 bases, with 8 bases of the junction left unmatched. Here the CDR3 reads CASSLLTGGPHEQYF. The CDR3 DNA reads as TGCGCCAGCAGCTTGTTAACGGGAGGGCCGCACGAGCAGTACTTC.

This CDR3 is CASSFGTGGGYEQYF. CDR3 sequence (DNA): TGTGCCAGCAGTTTCGGCACAGGGGGCGGCTACGAGCAGTACTTC. This chain uses TRBV27 with TRBJ2-7; 9 nucleotides match TRBD1. Per germline, CDR1 MNHEY and CDR2 SMNVEV (reference sequence). Trimming at V came to 3 bases and at J to 3 bases, leaving 6 bases not matched to a gene. The CDR3 loop spans 15 amino acids.

J is TRBJ1-2 and V is TRBV6-5; D may be TRBD1 (6 bases). V lost 2 bases and J 0 bases, leaving 13 bases between the germline ends. The CDR3 is made up of 16 amino acids. Germline CDR1 is MNHEY and CDR2 is SVGAGI. Written as DNA, the CDR3 is TGTGCCAGCAGTTACCGAAGAGGGACATCTAACTATGGCTACACCTTC. This sequence encodes CASSYRRGTSNYGYTF.

The chain joins TRBV6-1 to TRBJ1-5, with D unresolved. The CDR3 loop spans 13 amino acids. The germline V and J ends were trimmed by 6 bases and 2 bases, with 8 bases remaining between them. Germline CDR1 and CDR2: MNHNS and SASEGT. The CDR3 DNA reads TGTGCCAGCAGCGTTCAGGGCAATCAGCCCCAGCATTTT. Translation: CASSVQGNQPQHF.